A single sample is the source of the 12 T cell receptor beta chains below, sequenced in a study of blood T cell repertoires in COVID-19. The table came from immunoSEQ multiplex PCR; TCRdb's copy has only in-frame clones and leaves some out. The sample holds some 290,000 clones, under 90% seen once. Material: peripheral blood. These receptors all come from a woman aged 60-75 years with active or convalescent COVID-19.

In DNA, the CDR3 is TGTGCCACCAGTGATTCGACAGGGTACAATGAGCAGTTCTTC. Amino acid sequence: CATSDSTGYNEQFF. The rearrangement links TRBV24-1 to TRBJ2-1, with TRBD1 matching over 7 bases. This CDR3 comprises 14 residues. The trim removed 2 bases at V and 4 bases at J, leaving 1 base unmatched. Germline V CDR1 and CDR2: KGHDR, SFDVKD.

The genes are TRBV6-6 and TRBJ2-7; 12 nucleotides match TRBD2. V lost 8 bases to trimming and J lost 3 bases; unmatched junction nucleotides: 8. CDR1 is MNHNY, CDR2 SVGAGI, per germline (reference sequence). This CDR3 contains 15 residues. The CDR3 is CASWGTSGGHYEQYF. The CDR3 region has the DNA TGTGCCAGCTGGGGAACTAGCGGGGGGCACTACGAGCAGTACTTC.

The chain has TRBV6-5 and TRBJ1-1; D is possibly TRBD1 (6 bases). With 7 bases removed from V and 7 bases from J, the gap between germline ends came to 16 bases. Germline lookup yields CDR1 MNHEY and CDR2 SVGAGI. There are 13 residues in the CDR3. The CDR3: CASKGPGRGEAFF. For the CDR3, the DNA is TGTGCCAGCAAGGGCCCGGGCAGGGGTGAAGCTTTCTTT.

For the CDR3, the DNA is TGTGCCAGTAGCCCGACAGTTTGGGATACTGAAGCTTTCTTT. It encodes CASSPTVWDTEAFF. The chain employs TRBV19 and TRBJ1-1; TRBD1 might be the D (5 bases). V lost 6 bases to trimming and J lost 5 bases, with 16 bases between them. Germline assignment: CDR1 LNHDA and CDR2 SQIVND (reference sequence). This CDR3 region has 14 residues.

This chain connects TRBV5-1 to TRBJ2-7, with D tentatively TRBD1 (5 bases). In germline, CDR1 is SGHRS, CDR2 YFSETQ. Trimming removed 3 bases at V and 2 bases at J, with 15 bases between. The CDR3 contains 15 residues. The CDR3 loop reads CASSSQPTATYEQYF. CDR3 nucleotide sequence: TGCGCCAGCAGCTCCCAACCGACAGCAACCTACGAGCAGTACTTC.

The rearrangement uses TRBV10-1 and TRBJ2-2; a weak D match, TRBD2 (6 bases). The CDR3 extends over 15 amino acids. Germline V gene data show CDR1 as WNHNN and CDR2 as SYGVQD (reference sequence). V dropped 8 bases and J dropped 6 bases, with 19 bases sitting between them. The CDR3 reads CASGPGTGTPGELFF. The CDR3, as DNA: TGCGCCAGCGGGCCCGGGACTGGTACCCCCGGGGAGCTGTTTTTT.

The genes are TRBV19 and TRBJ1-1; 7 nucleotides align to TRBD1. The V and J ends lost 9 bases and 2 bases, in that order; junction bases with no gene match: 9. The CDR3 is 14 residues long. Looked up from germline, CDR1 is LNHDA and CDR2 is SQIVND (reference sequence). The CDR3 DNA follows: TGTGCCAGCAGCCAACAGGGGATAAACACTGAAGCTTTCTTT. Translating gives CASSQQGINTEAFF. The full variable domain, in which reference TRBV19 and TRBJ1-1 provide the parts outside the CDR3, is DGGITQSPKYLFRKEGQNVTLSCEQNLNHDAMYWYRQDPGQGLRLIYYSQIVNDFQKGDIAEGYSVSREKKESFPLTVTSAQKNPTAFYLCASSQQGINTEAFFGQGTRLTVV.

This clone turned up a few times. The V call is TRBV19, the J call TRBJ1-1; TRBD1 agrees at 8 bases. This CDR3 is 16 amino acids long. The trim removed 8 bases at V and 11 bases at J, leaving 22 bases unmatched. Germline V gives CDR1 LNHDA, CDR2 SQIVND (reference sequence). CDR3 amino acids: CASVNYGAGGYLGAFF. CDR3 nucleotide sequence: TGTGCCAGTGTAAACTACGGGGCAGGGGGCTACCTAGGCGCTTTCTTT.

The chain uses TRBV7-2 and TRBJ2-6; 8 positions match TRBD1. This CDR3 has 16 amino acids. Germline loops: CDR1 SGHTA, CDR2 FQGNSA. With 5 bases clipped from V and 4 bases from J, the junction kept 7 bases outside the gene matches. Here the CDR3 DNA reads TGTGCCAGCAGCCCCCAGGGGGCGCTGGGGGCCAACGTCCTGACTTTC. Translated: CASSPQGALGANVLTF.

The V call is TRBV7-2, the J call TRBJ2-5; TRBD1 is a possible D gene (6 bases). Deletions cut 1 base from V and 5 bases from J, with 11 bases between. Germline CDR1 and CDR2: SGHTA and FQGNSA. The CDR3 totals 14 residues. This CDR3 is CASSLDAGVETQYF. The DNA for the CDR3 is TGTGCCAGCAGCTTAGATGCAGGGGTGGAGACCCAGTACTTC. Variable domain in full (rest from reference TRBV7-2 and TRBJ2-5): GAGVSQSPSNKVTEKGKDVELRCDPISGHTALYWYRQSLGQGLEFLIYFQGNSAPDKSGLPSDRFSAERTGGSVSTLTIQRTQQEDSAVYLCASSLDAGVETQYFGPGTRLLVL.

The CDR3 nucleotides are TGCAGCGTCACAGGAACATTGGGGGGTGAGCAGTTCTTC. Residues: CSVTGTLGGEQFF. This sequence joins TRBV29-1 and TRBJ2-1, with D maybe TRBD2 (6 bases). Germline V gene sequence: CDR1 SQVTM, CDR2 ANQGSEA. The ends were cut back, 6 bases at V and 9 bases at J, with 18 bases in the middle. This CDR3 spans 13 amino acids.

The rearrangement uses TRBV30 and TRBJ1-1; D is unclear. The CDR3 consists of 15 residues. Trimming cost V 0 bases and J 0 bases, with 11 bases left between them. Germline V lookup: CDR1 GTSNPN, CDR2 SVGIG (reference sequence). CDR3 amino acids: CAWSVEDGMNTEAFF. Here the CDR3 DNA reads TGTGCCTGGAGTGTGGAGGACGGGATGAACACTGAAGCTTTCTTT.